This TCR beta chain was profiled in a study of T cells in women clearing cervical HPV infection. Findings of the study overall: TRBV6-7 abundance was lower in cases than controls (0.11% versus 0.16%). Associations may precede or follow infection; HPV-specific or memory T cells were not isolated.

Germline CDR1 and CDR2: SGHTA and FQGNSA. The CDR3 has 11 amino acids. Assay used: immunoSEQ multiplex PCR; TCRdb lists only in-frame clones, some missing. This table holds roughly 28,000 clones. Of note for this clone: Its antigen is not known. The read ends 3 residues early relative to the CDR3; the germline J gene fills the gap.

Sequenced sample: blood buffy coat. The chain uses TRBV7-2 and TRBJ2-4; D is unclear. This TCR derives from a woman between 18 and 75 years old with a cervical HPV16 infection that either progressed to CIN3+ or cleared (not recorded which). The CDR3 region is CASSPLVSQYF. Incomplete CDR3 DNA: TGTGCCAGCAGCCCCTTAGTATCT. Drawing the rest from reference TRBV7-2 and TRBJ2-4, the complete variable domain is GAGVSQSPSNKVTEKGKDVELRCDPISGHTALYWYRQSLGQGLEFLIYFQGNSAPDKSGLPSDRFSAERTGGSVSTLTIQRTQQEDSAVYLCASSPLVSQYFGAGTRLSVL.